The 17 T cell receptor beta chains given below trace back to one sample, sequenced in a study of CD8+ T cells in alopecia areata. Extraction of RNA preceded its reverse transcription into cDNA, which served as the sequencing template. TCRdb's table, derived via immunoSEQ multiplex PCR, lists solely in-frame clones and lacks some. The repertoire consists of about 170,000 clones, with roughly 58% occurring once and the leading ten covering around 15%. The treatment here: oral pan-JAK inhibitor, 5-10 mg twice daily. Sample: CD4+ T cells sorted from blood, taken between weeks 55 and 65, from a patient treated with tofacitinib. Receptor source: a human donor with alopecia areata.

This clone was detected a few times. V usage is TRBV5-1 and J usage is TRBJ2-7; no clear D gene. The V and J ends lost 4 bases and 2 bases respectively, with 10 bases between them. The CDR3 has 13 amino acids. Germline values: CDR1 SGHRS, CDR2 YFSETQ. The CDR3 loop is CASSTDGAYEQYF. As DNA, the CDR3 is TGCGCCAGCAGCACGGACGGTGCCTACGAGCAGTACTTC.

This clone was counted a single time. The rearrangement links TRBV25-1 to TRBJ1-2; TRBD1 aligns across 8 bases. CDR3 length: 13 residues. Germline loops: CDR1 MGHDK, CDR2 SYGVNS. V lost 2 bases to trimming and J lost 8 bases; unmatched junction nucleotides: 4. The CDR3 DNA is TGTGCCAGCAGTGAAAGGACAGGGAGAGGCTACACCTTC. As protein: CASSERTGRGYTF.

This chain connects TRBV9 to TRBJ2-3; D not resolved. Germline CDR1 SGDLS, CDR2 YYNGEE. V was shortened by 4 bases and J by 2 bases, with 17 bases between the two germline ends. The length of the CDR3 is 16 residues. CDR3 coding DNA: TGTGCCAGCAGCTCCCCCTCGGCAGGCTCCACAGATACGCAGTATTTT. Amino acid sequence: CASSSPSAGSTDTQYF.

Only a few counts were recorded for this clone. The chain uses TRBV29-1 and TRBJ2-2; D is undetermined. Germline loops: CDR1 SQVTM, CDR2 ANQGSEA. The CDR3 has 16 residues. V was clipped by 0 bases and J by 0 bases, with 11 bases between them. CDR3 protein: CSVEDLRAANTGELFF. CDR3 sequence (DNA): TGCAGCGTTGAAGATCTTAGGGCGGCGAACACCGGGGAGCTGTTTTTT.

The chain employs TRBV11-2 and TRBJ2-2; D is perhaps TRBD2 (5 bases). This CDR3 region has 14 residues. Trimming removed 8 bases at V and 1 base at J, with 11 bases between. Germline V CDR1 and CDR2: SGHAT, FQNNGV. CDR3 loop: CASRGTLNTGELFF. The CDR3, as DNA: TGTGCCAGCCGGGGTACATTGAACACCGGGGAGCTGTTTTTT.

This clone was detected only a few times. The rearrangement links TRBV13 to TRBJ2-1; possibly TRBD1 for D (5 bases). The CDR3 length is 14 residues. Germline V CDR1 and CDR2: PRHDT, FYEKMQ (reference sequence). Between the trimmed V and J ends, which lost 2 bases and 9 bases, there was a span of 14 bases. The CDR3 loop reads CASSLRKGHGEQFF. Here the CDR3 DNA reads TGTGCCAGCAGCTTAAGGAAGGGGCATGGTGAGCAGTTCTTC.

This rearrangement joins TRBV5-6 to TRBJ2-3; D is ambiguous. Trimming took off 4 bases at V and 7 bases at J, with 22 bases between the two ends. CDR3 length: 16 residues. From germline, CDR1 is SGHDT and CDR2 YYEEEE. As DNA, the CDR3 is TGTGCCAGCAGCGGAAACCCCATGAACCGCACGCATACGCAGTATTTT. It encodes CASSGNPMNRTHTQYF.

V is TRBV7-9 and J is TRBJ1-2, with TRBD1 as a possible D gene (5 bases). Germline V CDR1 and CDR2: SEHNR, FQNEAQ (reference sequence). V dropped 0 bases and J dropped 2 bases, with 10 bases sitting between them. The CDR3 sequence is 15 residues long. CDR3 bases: TGTGCCAGCAGCTTAGCCCAGGGTGGGAACTATGGCTACACCTTC. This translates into CASSLAQGGNYGYTF.

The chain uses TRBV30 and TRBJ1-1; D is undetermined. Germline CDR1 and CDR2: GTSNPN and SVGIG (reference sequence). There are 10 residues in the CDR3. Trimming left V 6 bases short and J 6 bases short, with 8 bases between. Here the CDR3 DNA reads TGTGCCTGTACACCCGCTGAAGCTTTCTTT. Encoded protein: CACTPAEAFF.

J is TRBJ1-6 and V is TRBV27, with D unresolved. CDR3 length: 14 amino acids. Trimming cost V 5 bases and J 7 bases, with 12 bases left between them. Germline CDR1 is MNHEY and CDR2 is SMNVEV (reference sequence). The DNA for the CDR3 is TGTGCCAGCAGTCCCCTTATGGGCAATTCACCCCTCCACTTT. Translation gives CASSPLMGNSPLHF.

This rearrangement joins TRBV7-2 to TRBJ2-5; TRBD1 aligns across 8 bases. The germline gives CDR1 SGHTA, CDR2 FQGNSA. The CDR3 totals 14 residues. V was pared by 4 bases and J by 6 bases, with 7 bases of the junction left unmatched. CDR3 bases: TGTGCCAGCAGCTCTAGGACAGGGACGCAGACCCAGTACTTC. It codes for CASSSRTGTQTQYF.

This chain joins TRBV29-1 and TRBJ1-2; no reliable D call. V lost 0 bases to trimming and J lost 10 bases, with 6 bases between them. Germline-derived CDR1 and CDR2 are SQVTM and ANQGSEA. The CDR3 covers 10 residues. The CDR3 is CSVEEAVYTF. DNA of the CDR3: TGCAGCGTTGAAGAGGCAGTCTACACCTTC.

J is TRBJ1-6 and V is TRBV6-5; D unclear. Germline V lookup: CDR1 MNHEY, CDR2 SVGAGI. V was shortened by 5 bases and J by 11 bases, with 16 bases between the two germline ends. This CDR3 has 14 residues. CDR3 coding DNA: TGTGCCAGCAGTGAAGTCGGGGTGATCCCACCCCTCCACTTT. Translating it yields CASSEVGVIPPLHF.

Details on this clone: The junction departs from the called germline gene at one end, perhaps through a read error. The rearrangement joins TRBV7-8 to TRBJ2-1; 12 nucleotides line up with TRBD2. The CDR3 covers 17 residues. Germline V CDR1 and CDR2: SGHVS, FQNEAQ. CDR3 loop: CASSLVLLGAASGGVVF. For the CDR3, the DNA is TGTGCCAGCAGCTTAGTCCTTCTTGGTGCCGCTAGCGGGGGGGTTGTCTTC.

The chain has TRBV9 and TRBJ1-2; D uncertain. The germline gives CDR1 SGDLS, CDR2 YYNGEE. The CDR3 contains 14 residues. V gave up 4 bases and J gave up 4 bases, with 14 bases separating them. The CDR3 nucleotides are TGTGCCAGCAGCCTCGATAAGGAAATCTATGGCTACACCTTC. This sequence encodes CASSLDKEIYGYTF.

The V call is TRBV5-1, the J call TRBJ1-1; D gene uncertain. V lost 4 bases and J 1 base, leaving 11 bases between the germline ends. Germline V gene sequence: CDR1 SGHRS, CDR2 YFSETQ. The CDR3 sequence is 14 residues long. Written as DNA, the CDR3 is TGCGCCAGCAGCCGACTCACGGGGAACACTGAAGCTTTCTTT. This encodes CASSRLTGNTEAFF.

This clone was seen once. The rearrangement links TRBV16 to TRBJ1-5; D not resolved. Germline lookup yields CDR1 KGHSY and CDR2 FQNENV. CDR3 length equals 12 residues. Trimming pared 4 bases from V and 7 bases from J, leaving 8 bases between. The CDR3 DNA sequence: TGTGCCAGCAGCCGTAGCGGACAGCCCCAGCATTTT. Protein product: CASSRSGQPQHF.